The next 29 T cell receptor beta chains were all read from a single sample in a study of CD8+CD57+ T cells in acquired aplastic anemia. TCR beta VDJ and CDR3 profiling used genomic DNA as template. One entry per CDR3 protein results from TCRdb running MiXCR on the reads. The sample contains 220,000 or so distinct CDR3 sequences, 65% of which appear only once. Selection for sequencing was limited to patients who had shown CD8+CD57+ cell expansion by flow cytometry. Sequenced: sorted CD4+, CD8+, or CD8+CD57+ T cells (not recorded which) from PBMCs. Every receptor here comes from a human donor with aplastic anemia.

The CDR3 region is CSAPGGPGETQYF. The DNA for the CDR3 is TGCAGTGCCCCGGGGGGGCCTGGGGAGACCCAGTACTTC. V and J are TRBV20-1 and TRBJ2-5; 8 bases are shared with TRBD2. The CDR3 is made up of 13 amino acids. Germline CDR1 DFQATT, CDR2 SNEGSKA (reference sequence). V was clipped by 6 bases and J by 5 bases; unmatched bases: 8.

The chain links TRBV19 to TRBJ1-1; 12 bases line up with TRBD1. Per the germline V gene, CDR1 is LNHDA and CDR2 is SQIVND (reference sequence). The V gene end was trimmed by 7 bases and the J gene end by 8 bases; junction bases not matched to a gene: 17. The CDR3 runs to 17 residues. The CDR3 is CASISPGTGGRGKEAFF. The CDR3 coding sequence is TGTGCCAGTATTTCTCCCGGGACAGGGGGCCGGGGGAAAGAAGCTTTCTTT.

The count of this clonotype is one. The CDR3 DNA sequence: TGTGCCAGCAGCCGGGGGGTAGCAGGTAGTCTGGCGGGTGAGCAGTTCTTC. This translates into CASSRGVAGSLAGEQFF. This chain links TRBV7-9 with TRBJ2-1; 7 bases map to TRBD2. The germline V gene encodes CDR1 SEHNR and CDR2 FQNEAQ (reference sequence). This CDR3 is built from 17 residues. V lost 5 bases to trimming and J lost 9 bases; unmatched junction nucleotides: 19.

The rearrangement joins TRBV7-2 to TRBJ1-4; 10 nucleotides align to TRBD1. CDR3 size: 15 residues. CDR1 is SGHTA and CDR2 is FQGNSA in the germline V gene. The J segment lost 7 bases and the V segment lost 1 base, leaving 3 bases of the junction unmatched. The CDR3 region has the DNA TGTGCCAGCAGCTTAGGGACAGGGGGTTTTGAAAAACTGTTTTTT. Amino acids: CASSLGTGGFEKLFF. Full variable domain (rest looked up from reference TRBV7-2 and TRBJ1-4): GAGVSQSPSNKVTEKGKDVELRCDPISGHTALYWYRQSLGQGLEFLIYFQGNSAPDKSGLPSDRFSAERTGGSVSTLTIQRTQQEDSAVYLCASSLGTGGFEKLFFGSGTQLSVL.

This chain joins TRBV5-1 and TRBJ2-1; D assignment may be TRBD1 or TRBD2 (5 bases each). CDR1 and CDR2 (germline): SGHRS, YFSETQ. The ends were cut back, 0 bases at V and 5 bases at J, with 15 bases in the middle. This CDR3 region has 16 residues. The CDR3 sequence: CASSLALGTGDNEQFF. The CDR3 nucleotides read TGCGCCAGCAGCTTGGCCCTCGGGACGGGCGACAATGAGCAGTTCTTC.

V is TRBV10-3 and J is TRBJ1-6, with D tentatively TRBD1 (5 bases). Trimming stripped 7 bases from V and 5 bases from J, with 9 bases between. The germline V gene has CDR1 ENHRY and CDR2 SYGVKD. This CDR3 region has 13 residues. The CDR3 here is CAIKGRDNSPLHF. As DNA, the CDR3 is TGTGCCATCAAAGGCAGGGATAATTCACCCCTCCACTTT.

The table lists this clonotype with a count of one. The CDR3 sequence is CSARLTGREAFF. The CDR3 nucleotides read TGCAGTGCTAGACTGACAGGGCGTGAAGCTTTCTTT. The chain combines TRBV20-1 with TRBJ1-1, with 7 bases aligning to TRBD1. The CDR3 spans 12 residues. V lost 2 bases and J lost 7; bases outside the gene matches: 4. Germline values: CDR1 DFQATT, CDR2 SNEGSKA (reference sequence).

The rearrangement joins TRBV2 to TRBJ2-7, with TRBD2 matching over 10 bases. This CDR3 region has 16 residues. Unmatched junction bases numbered 12, after V lost 5 bases and J lost 5 bases. The germline V gene has CDR1 SNHLY and CDR2 FYNNEI. CDR3 sequence reads: CASSITILTSGNEQYF. The CDR3 coding sequence is TGTGCCAGCAGTATAACAATTCTCACTAGCGGGAACGAGCAGTACTTC.

V is TRBV19 and J is TRBJ2-1, with TRBD2 identical over 11 bases. The V gene's germline CDR1 is LNHDA and CDR2 SQIVND (reference sequence). The CDR3 consists of 16 residues. Trimming cost V 8 bases and J 9 bases; bases outside gene matches: 15. This chain's CDR3 is CASSPQASGRLSEQFF. CDR3 nucleotide sequence: TGTGCCAGTTCCCCCCAGGCTAGCGGGAGGTTGAGTGAGCAGTTCTTC.

CDR3 residues: CASSETGVYEQYF. The DNA for the CDR3 is TGTGCCAGCAGTGAAACAGGGGTCTACGAGCAGTACTTC. The gene calls are TRBV25-1 and TRBJ2-7, with 7 bases identical to TRBD1. In germline, CDR1 is MGHDK, CDR2 SYGVNS. The CDR3 sequence is 13 residues long. V gave up 2 bases and J gave up 3 bases; unmatched junction bases: 1.

This clonotype was observed at least ten times. The chain carries TRBV4-1 and TRBJ1-1, with D unresolved. The CDR3 length is 14 residues. The germline V gene encodes CDR1 MGHRA and CDR2 YSYEKL. The V end was cut by 0 bases, the J end by 1 base, with 6 bases between. This CDR3 is CASSQDWGNTEAFF. Written as DNA, the CDR3 is TGCGCCAGCAGCCAAGATTGGGGGAACACTGAAGCTTTCTTT.

V usage is TRBV9 and J usage is TRBJ2-5, with D tentatively TRBD2 (7 bases). This CDR3 is built from 18 residues. Germline V CDR1 and CDR2: SGDLS, YYNGEE. Trimming cost V 3 bases and J 0 bases, with 21 bases left between them. CDR3 loop: CASSEGGIGTLYQETQYF. The CDR3 nucleotides are TGTGCCAGCAGCGAGGGGGGGATAGGGACACTGTACCAAGAGACCCAGTACTTC.

This clonotype has at least ten counts. A much larger clone differs from this one at a single base, so this may be a read error. Given the absence of the conserved phenylalanine or tryptophan at the CDR3 end, a read error is likely. The V gene is TRBV7-8, the J gene TRBJ2-7; TRBD1 agrees at 7 bases. CDR1 and CDR2 from the germline V gene are SGHVS and FQNEAQ. With 0 bases clipped from V and 4 bases from J, the junction kept 9 bases outside the gene matches. The CDR3 is 16 residues long. The CDR3: CASSLALDRESYEQYL. CDR3 nucleotides: TGTGCCAGCAGCTTAGCGCTCGACAGGGAGTCGTACGAGCAGTACCTC.

V gene TRBV20-1 combines with J gene TRBJ2-2, with TRBD1 identical over 8 bases. CDR1 and CDR2 (germline): DFQATT, SNEGSKA (reference sequence). V dropped 6 bases and J dropped 5; count of bases not matched to a gene: 5. The CDR3 runs 13 residues. The CDR3 here is CSADRDRTGELFF. The CDR3 bases are TGCAGTGCAGACCGGGACAGGACCGGGGAGCTGTTTTTT.

V gene TRBV29-1 combines with J gene TRBJ2-7, with D possibly TRBD1 on 7 matching bases. This CDR3 region has 13 residues. Per germline, CDR1 SQVTM and CDR2 ANQGSEA. The germline V and J ends were trimmed by 3 bases and 5 bases, with 14 bases remaining between them. DNA for the CDR3: TGCAGCGTTGAGGGCAGGGGGGTACACGAGCAGTACTTC. As protein: CSVEGRGVHEQYF.

The V and J genes are TRBV25-1 and TRBJ2-1; D unclear. Trimming pared 1 base from V and 8 bases from J, leaving 15 bases between. CDR3 length: 15 residues. Germline V gene data show CDR1 as MGHDK and CDR2 as SYGVNS. The CDR3 DNA sequence: TGTGCCAGCAGTGAATCTGCTCGGGTAATTGATGAGCAGTTCTTC. Encoded protein: CASSESARVIDEQFF.

Points on this clonotype: The conserved phenylalanine or tryptophan is not found at the CDR3 terminus, so this likely reflects a read error. The chain uses TRBV2 and TRBJ1-5, with D possibly matching TRBD1 (5 bases). The CDR3 extends over 12 amino acids. Germline V lookup: CDR1 SNHLY, CDR2 FYNNEI. V lost 3 bases, J lost 12 bases, and 12 bases lay in between. Written as DNA, the CDR3 is TGTGCCAGCAGTGACCGGGACCGTGTCCAGCATTAT. It yields the protein CASSDRDRVQHY.

As concerns this clonotype: Lacking the conserved final phenylalanine or tryptophan, this CDR3 likely reflects a read error. The rearrangement uses TRBV7-2 and TRBJ2-7, with unresolved D. Trimming shortened V by 5 bases and J by 2 bases, and 10 bases separated the two germline ends. CDR3 length: 13 residues. Germline V gene lookup returns CDR1 SGHTA and CDR2 FQGNSA. This CDR3 is CASSPGSPYEQYS. The DNA for the CDR3 is TGTGCCAGCAGCCCCGGATCGCCCTACGAGCAGTACTCC.

This clonotype has only a few counts. The chain employs TRBV20-1 and TRBJ1-1; D is ambiguous. The CDR3 extends over 13 amino acids. The germline V and J ends were trimmed by 3 bases and 1 base, with 9 bases remaining between them. Germline V gene lookup returns CDR1 DFQATT and CDR2 SNEGSKA (reference sequence). The CDR3 DNA reads TGCAGTGCTAGCCGTCGACAGAACACTGAAGCTTTCTTT. This translates into CSASRRQNTEAFF.

Points on this clonotype: A junction boundary mismatches the germline segment, possibly from a read error. This chain connects TRBV11-2 to TRBJ2-1, with D possibly being TRBD1 or TRBD2 (5 bases each). The germline V gene has CDR1 SGHAT and CDR2 FQNNGV. The CDR3 extends over 11 amino acids. The CDR3 here is CASSFRDGRVF. In DNA form, the CDR3 reads TGTGCCAGCAGCTTCCGGGACGGACGGGTCTTC.

The chain links TRBV5-1 to TRBJ2-3, with D perhaps matching TRBD2 (5 bases). The germline CDR1 and CDR2 sequences are SGHRS and YFSETQ. The V gene lost 4 bases and the J gene lost 0 bases, with 15 bases spanning the gap. The CDR3 runs to 16 residues. This CDR3 reads CASSHASGTSTDTQYF. The CDR3 nucleotides read TGCGCCAGCAGCCACGCAAGCGGAACTAGCACAGATACGCAGTATTTT.

This chain uses TRBV20-1 with TRBJ2-2, with 9 positions matching TRBD2. Trimming cost V 3 bases and J 8 bases; bases outside gene matches: 10. The CDR3 spans 15 residues. Germline CDR1 DFQATT, CDR2 SNEGSKA (reference sequence). For the CDR3, the DNA is TGCAGTGCTAGTCCCAGCGGGGGGCCTCCGGGGGAGCTGTTTTTT. This gives the protein CSASPSGGPPGELFF.

The genes are TRBV7-2 and TRBJ2-2; tentative D call: TRBD2 (5 bases). The CDR3 length is 14 residues. V was trimmed by 1 base and J by 7 bases, leaving 10 bases between them. CDR1 and CDR2 from the germline V gene are SGHTA and FQGNSA. CDR3 nucleotides: TGTGCCAGCAGCTTAGGGTTTACTAGCGGGGAGCTGTTTTTT. It is translated as CASSLGFTSGELFF.

This chain connects TRBV2 to TRBJ1-1; the D gene is possibly TRBD1 (5 bases). Germline CDR1 SNHLY, CDR2 FYNNEI. V was shortened by 4 bases and J by 2 bases, with 8 bases between the two germline ends. The CDR3 is made up of 13 amino acids. The CDR3: CASSGQKNTEAFF. The DNA for the CDR3 is TGTGCCAGCAGTGGACAGAAAAACACTGAAGCTTTCTTT.

As regards this clonotype: A much more abundant neighbour one base away suggests this may be a read error. CDR3: CATLSITEAFF. CDR3 sequence (DNA): TGTGCCACGTTAAGCATCACTGAAGCTTTCTTT. The rearrangement uses TRBV24-1 and TRBJ1-1; no definite D call. V was clipped by 10 bases and J by 4 bases, with 9 bases between them. Per the germline V gene, CDR1 is KGHDR and CDR2 is SFDVKD. The CDR3 covers 11 residues.

V gene TRBV19 combines with J gene TRBJ1-4; a possible D gene is TRBD1 (5 bases). CDR3 length: 15 amino acids. CDR1 and CDR2 (germline): LNHDA, SQIVND (reference sequence). Deletions cut 9 bases from V and 9 bases from J, with 23 bases between. CDR3 sequence: CASTSPGTMSQKLFF. For the CDR3, the DNA is TGTGCCAGCACCAGTCCCGGGACGATGAGCCAAAAACTGTTTTTT.

Here the CDR3 DNA reads TGTGCCAGCAGGAGCGGTGCCGCAACTAATGAAAAACTGTTTTTT. This sequence encodes CASRSGAATNEKLFF. The V and J genes are TRBV2 and TRBJ1-4; D is undetermined. There are 15 residues in the CDR3. V gave up 6 bases and J gave up 0 bases, with 11 bases separating them. CDR1 and CDR2 (germline): SNHLY, FYNNEI.

This clonotype was recorded a few times. The rearrangement links TRBV2 to TRBJ2-7, with a weak D call TRBD1 (6 bases). This CDR3 region has 15 residues. Trimming cost V 3 bases and J 3 bases, with 15 bases left between them. CDR1 and CDR2 (germline): SNHLY, FYNNEI. DNA of the CDR3: TGTGCCAGCAGTGACTTGGACAGTTCAATCTACGAGCAGTACTTC. Its protein is CASSDLDSSIYEQYF.

This clonotype was recorded only once. The DNA of the CDR3 is TGTGCCAGCAGCTTGACGTTCTCTGGAAACACCATATATTTT. It is translated as CASSLTFSGNTIYF. This chain uses TRBV7-3 with TRBJ1-3; the D is unclear. The CDR3 is made up of 14 amino acids. Germline values: CDR1 SGHTA, CDR2 FQGTGA. V dropped 3 bases and J dropped 0 bases, with 6 bases sitting between them.